The 3 T cell receptor beta chains reported below all come from one sample, sequenced in a study of T cell repertoires in cytomegalovirus infection. TCRdb recomputed calls from the reads with MiXCR, one row per CDR3 protein. In the table there are some 800,000 distinct CDR3 sequences, over 25% of which are singletons. These receptors' antigens are unknown. Material: cultured CD8+ T cells from PBMCs, obtained from culture after CMV antigen stimulation. These receptor sequences come from a human donor in good health (CMV status not recorded). Some clones in this sample may be carry-over from other donors' samples.

This clonotype has a handful of counts. The DNA of the CDR3 is TGTGCCAGCAGTTCAGGGAAGAACTACGAGCAGTACTTC. This sequence encodes CASSSGKNYEQYF. The chain links TRBV27 to TRBJ2-7, with TRBD1 as a possible D gene (5 bases). V was pared by 4 bases and J by 3 bases, with 10 bases between. CDR1 MNHEY and CDR2 SMNVEV come from the germline V gene (reference sequence). This CDR3 is built from 13 residues.

The chain joins TRBV27 to TRBJ2-3; 8 nucleotides match TRBD2. The germline CDR1 and CDR2 sequences are MNHEY and SMNVEV (reference sequence). The CDR3 is 17 residues long. V lost 7 bases to trimming and J lost 2 bases; unmatched junction nucleotides: 14. The CDR3 loop reads CASMVGYGTRNTDTQYF. The CDR3 nucleotides read TGTGCCAGCATGGTGGGATACGGGACTAGGAACACAGATACGCAGTATTTT.

This clonotype was seen only a few times. V gene TRBV7-9 combines with J gene TRBJ1-5, with D hard to call. This CDR3 is built from 14 residues. Germline V gene data show CDR1 as SEHNR and CDR2 as FQNEAQ (reference sequence). The V and J ends lost 6 bases and 5 bases respectively, with 14 bases between them. CDR3 DNA: TGTGCCAGCAGACCCCTAGGGCCTCATCAGCCCCAGCATTTT. Its protein is CASRPLGPHQPQHF. Looking up the rest from reference TRBV7-9 and TRBJ1-5 gives the full variable domain: DTGVSQNPRHKITKRGQNVTFRCDPISEHNRLYWYRQTLGQGPEFLTYFQNEAQLEKSRLLSDRFSAERPKGSFSTLEIQRTEQGDSAMYLCASRPLGPHQPQHFGDGTRLSIL.